Listed below are T cell receptor beta chains from one sample, sequenced in a study of blood T cell repertoires in COVID-19. TCRdb's copy holds only in-frame clones and misses some; the assay was immunoSEQ multiplex PCR. The sample shows over 150,000 clones, about nine tenths of them seen only once. Material: peripheral blood. These receptors were taken from a young man with acute or convalescent COVID-19. Each CDR3 is given with its conserved first and last residue. D genes are given only for firm matches. Clone sizes are given selectively: once, few, many, or a class where the clone is expanded.

clone_size: once; d_call: .; j_call: TRBJ1-1; v_call: TRBV27; cdr3_nt: TGTGCCAGCACCTCCGACAGGTTAGGCACTGAAGCTTTCTTT; cdr3_aa: CASTSDRLGTEAFF
clone_size: .; d_call: TRBD1; j_call: TRBJ1-1; v_call: TRBV5-4; cdr3_nt: TGTGCCAGCAGCTACGACAGGGAGACTGAAGCTTTCTTT; cdr3_aa: CASSYDRETEAFF
clone_size: .; d_call: .; j_call: TRBJ2-5; v_call: TRBV2; cdr3_nt: TGTGCCAGCACCCCGCCCGGCCTAGATGAGACCCAGTACTTC; cdr3_aa: CASTPPGLDETQYF
clone_size: many; d_call: .; j_call: TRBJ2-3; v_call: TRBV5-4; cdr3_nt: TGTGCCAGCAGCCTGCCTCAGGGCAGGGGCACAGATACGCAGTATTTT; cdr3_aa: CASSLPQGRGTDTQYF
clone_size: .; d_call: TRBD1; j_call: TRBJ1-1; v_call: TRBV5-1; cdr3_nt: TGCGCCAGCAGCTTGGATGGCCAGGGGGCGGAAGCTTTCTTT; cdr3_aa: CASSLDGQGAEAFF
clone_size: .; d_call: TRBD2; j_call: TRBJ2-5; v_call: TRBV27; cdr3_nt: TGTGCCAGCAGTTTTAGAGACAAGGCGGGAGAAGAGACCCAGTACTTC; cdr3_aa: CASSFRDKAGEETQYF
clone_size: .; d_call: .; j_call: TRBJ1-2; v_call: TRBV3-1/TRBV3-2; cdr3_nt: TGTGCCAGCAGCCAGGCAGGGGCCCCCTATGGCTACACCTTC; cdr3_aa: CASSQAGAPYGYTF
clone_size: few; d_call: .; j_call: TRBJ1-5; v_call: TRBV2; cdr3_nt: TGTGCCAGCAGTGCACAGGATCAGCCCCAGCATTTT; cdr3_aa: CASSAQDQPQHF
clone_size: .; d_call: .; j_call: TRBJ1-3; v_call: TRBV5-6; cdr3_nt: TGTGCCAGCAGCTTGGGCAGCTCTGGAAACACCATATATTTT; cdr3_aa: CASSLGSSGNTIYF
clone_size: .; d_call: .; j_call: TRBJ2-7; v_call: TRBV30; cdr3_nt: TGTGCCTGGAGTGACAGTAACGAGCAGTACTTC; cdr3_aa: CAWSDSNEQYF
clone_size: .; d_call: .; j_call: TRBJ2-1; v_call: TRBV9; cdr3_nt: TGTGCCAGCAGCGGCCTACAGGAGAATGAGCAGTTCTTC; cdr3_aa: CASSGLQENEQFF
clone_size: .; d_call: TRBD2; j_call: TRBJ2-3; v_call: TRBV30; cdr3_nt: TGTGCCTACTCACAGGGACTAGCGGGAGGACCAGATACGCAGTATTTT; cdr3_aa: CAYSQGLAGGPDTQYF
clone_size: once; d_call: .; j_call: TRBJ1-2; v_call: TRBV3-1/TRBV3-2; cdr3_nt: TGTGCCAGCAGCCAAGTCGGGGACAAGTCCAGGGGCTACACCTTC; cdr3_aa: CASSQVGDKSRGYTF
clone_size: .; d_call: TRBD2; j_call: TRBJ2-4; v_call: TRBV11-2; cdr3_nt: TGTGCCAGCAGCCCAGCTGGGGGGGTCCCAAACATTCAGTACTTC; cdr3_aa: CASSPAGGVPNIQYF
clone_size: .; d_call: TRBD2; j_call: TRBJ2-5; v_call: TRBV19; cdr3_nt: TGTGCCAGTAGTATAGGGACTAGCGGGAGGGCCGAAGAGACCCAGTACTTC; cdr3_aa: CASSIGTSGRAEETQYF
clone_size: .; d_call: .; j_call: TRBJ1-2; v_call: TRBV7-8; cdr3_nt: TGTGCCAGCAGCTTAGGTCGGACATATGGCTACACCTTC; cdr3_aa: CASSLGRTYGYTF
clone_size: few; d_call: .; j_call: TRBJ1-3; v_call: TRBV4-1; cdr3_nt: TGCGCCAGCAGCCAAGGCAGGGGTTGGGGGAACACCATATATTTT; cdr3_aa: CASSQGRGWGNTIYF
clone_size: .; d_call: TRBD1; j_call: TRBJ1-2; v_call: TRBV5-1; cdr3_nt: TGCGCCAGCAGCTTAAGGTCCCCGGGACAGGGGTACGGCTACACCTTC; cdr3_aa: CASSLRSPGQGYGYTF
clone_size: .; d_call: .; j_call: TRBJ2-7; v_call: TRBV7-9; cdr3_nt: TGTGCCAGCAGCATAGAACAGGGTTTCTACGAGCAGTACTTC; cdr3_aa: CASSIEQGFYEQYF
clone_size: .; d_call: .; j_call: TRBJ2-6; v_call: TRBV18; cdr3_nt: TGTGCCAGCTCGGAGGGGTCGGTCGGGTCTGGGGCCAACGTCCTGACTTTC; cdr3_aa: CASSEGSVGSGANVLTF
clone_size: once; d_call: TRBD1; j_call: TRBJ1-1; v_call: TRBV5-1; cdr3_nt: TGCGCCAGCAGCGAAACAGGGGTGAACACTGAAGCTTTCTTT; cdr3_aa: CASSETGVNTEAFF
clone_size: .; d_call: TRBD1; j_call: TRBJ1-1; v_call: TRBV29-1; cdr3_nt: TGCAGCGTTGCCAGACAGGGTTTCACTGAAGCTTTCTTT; cdr3_aa: CSVARQGFTEAFF
clone_size: .; d_call: .; j_call: TRBJ2-5; v_call: TRBV5-6; cdr3_nt: TGTGCCAGCAGCTTCCGAGAGTACCAAGAGACCCAGTACTTC; cdr3_aa: CASSFREYQETQYF
clone_size: few; d_call: TRBD2; j_call: TRBJ2-3; v_call: TRBV15; cdr3_nt: TGTGCCACCAGCGGAAGTCGACGCTTGGCTAGCGGGGGACGAGATACGCAGTATTTT; cdr3_aa: CATSGSRRLASGGRDTQYF
clone_size: .; d_call: TRBD2; j_call: TRBJ2-1; v_call: TRBV6-4; cdr3_nt: TGTGCCAGCAGTGAGGGGGGGACTAGCGGATGGGCTAGCTCCTACAATGAGCAGTTCTTC; cdr3_aa: CASSEGGTSGWASSYNEQFF
clone_size: once; d_call: .; j_call: TRBJ1-1; v_call: TRBV6-1; cdr3_nt: TGTGCCAGCAGTGAAGCCGTGGGGGGGAACACTGAAGCTTTCTTT; cdr3_aa: CASSEAVGGNTEAFF
clone_size: few; d_call: TRBD1; j_call: TRBJ1-6; v_call: TRBV5-1; cdr3_nt: TGCGCCAGCAGCTCGGGGTGGGGGACAGAAAATTCACCCCTCCACTTT; cdr3_aa: CASSSGWGTENSPLHF
clone_size: .; d_call: TRBD2; j_call: TRBJ2-1; v_call: TRBV19; cdr3_nt: TGTGCCAGTAGTATAAGGACTAGCTTTTCTGTCTCCTACAATGAGCAGTTCTTC; cdr3_aa: CASSIRTSFSVSYNEQFF
clone_size: .; d_call: .; j_call: TRBJ1-5; v_call: TRBV19; cdr3_nt: TGTGCCAGTAGTGGGGACACCAATCAGCCCCAGCATTTT; cdr3_aa: CASSGDTNQPQHF
clone_size: once; d_call: .; j_call: TRBJ1-1; v_call: TRBV5-1; cdr3_nt: TGCGCCAGCAGCCCTTATTCCGGGACTATATCTATGGCTTTCTTT; cdr3_aa: CASSPYSGTISMAFF
clone_size: .; d_call: TRBD1; j_call: TRBJ1-2; v_call: TRBV27; cdr3_nt: TGTGCCAGCAGTCCGAGATATCTAGGGGGACAGGGGGACTATGGCTACACCTTC; cdr3_aa: CASSPRYLGGQGDYGYTF
clone_size: .; d_call: .; j_call: TRBJ1-3; v_call: TRBV6-5; cdr3_nt: TGTGCCAGCAGTACCCAGGGGGGAAACACCATATATTTT; cdr3_aa: CASSTQGGNTIYF
clone_size: .; d_call: TRBD1; j_call: TRBJ1-4; v_call: TRBV7-2; cdr3_nt: TGTGCCAGCAGCTTAGGAGGGGGCAAGCATGAAAAACTGTTTTTT; cdr3_aa: CASSLGGGKHEKLFF
clone_size: .; d_call: TRBD1; j_call: TRBJ1-2; v_call: TRBV6-4; cdr3_nt: TGTGCCAGCAGCTCCGGACAGGGCTATGGCTACACCTTC; cdr3_aa: CASSSGQGYGYTF
clone_size: few; d_call: .; j_call: TRBJ1-3; v_call: TRBV27; cdr3_nt: TGTGCCAGCAGTTTTAGCGGGCGGGGAAACACCATATATTTT; cdr3_aa: CASSFSGRGNTIYF
clone_size: .; d_call: TRBD2; j_call: TRBJ2-1; v_call: TRBV9; cdr3_nt: TGTGCCAGCAGCGCCGGCGGGCGGGAGAGGCTGGGTGAGCAGTTCTTC; cdr3_aa: CASSAGGRERLGEQFF
clone_size: .; d_call: .; j_call: TRBJ1-1; v_call: TRBV7-9; cdr3_nt: TGTGCCAGCAGCTTGGGACTGATGAACACTGAAGCTTTCTTT; cdr3_aa: CASSLGLMNTEAFF
clone_size: .; d_call: TRBD1; j_call: TRBJ1-6; v_call: TRBV5-1; cdr3_nt: TGCGCCAGCAGCTTGACAGGGGAATCGTCACCCCTCCACTTT; cdr3_aa: CASSLTGESSPLHF
clone_size: many; d_call: TRBD1; j_call: TRBJ1-3; v_call: TRBV2; cdr3_nt: TGTGCCAGCAGTGCGGGACAGGCTGGAAACACCATATATTTT; cdr3_aa: CASSAGQAGNTIYF